This T cell receptor beta chain was observed in a study of blood T cell repertoires in COVID-19. As for the study in general: The United States, Italy and Spain were the sources of the acute and convalescent COVID-19 samples.

The protocol was immunoSEQ multiplex PCR, while the TCRdb copy is restricted to in-frame clones and leaves out a portion. Found here are more than 200,000 clones, roughly nine tenths of them singletons; the top ten hold less than 0.75%. This CDR3 spans 13 amino acids. Trimming cost V 1 base and J 10 bases, with 12 bases left between them. Per the germline V gene, CDR1 is SGDLS and CDR2 is YYNGEE. The V gene is TRBV9, the J gene TRBJ2-1; perhaps TRBD2 as D (5 bases). Sequencing was carried out using peripheral blood. The source is a man aged 35 to 55 with acute or convalescent COVID-19. CDR3 DNA: TGTGCCAGCAGCGTATATGGACTGGCCGAGCAGTTCTTC. Protein product: CASSVYGLAEQFF.